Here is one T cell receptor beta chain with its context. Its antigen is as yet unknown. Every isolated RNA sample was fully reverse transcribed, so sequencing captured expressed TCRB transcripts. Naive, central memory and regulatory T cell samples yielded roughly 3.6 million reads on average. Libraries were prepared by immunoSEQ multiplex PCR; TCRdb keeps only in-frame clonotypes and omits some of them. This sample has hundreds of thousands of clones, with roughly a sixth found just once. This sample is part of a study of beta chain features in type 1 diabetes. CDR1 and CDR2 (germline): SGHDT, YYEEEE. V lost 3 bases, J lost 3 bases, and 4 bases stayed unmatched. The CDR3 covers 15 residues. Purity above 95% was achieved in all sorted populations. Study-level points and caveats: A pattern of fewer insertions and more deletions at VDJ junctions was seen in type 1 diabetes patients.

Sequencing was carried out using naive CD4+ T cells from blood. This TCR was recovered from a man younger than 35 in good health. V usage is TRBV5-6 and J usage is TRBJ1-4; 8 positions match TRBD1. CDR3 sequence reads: CASSYSRGPNEKLFF. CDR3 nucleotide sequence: TGTGCCAGCAGCTATAGCAGGGGGCCTAATGAAAAACTGTTTTTT.